This TCR beta chain was profiled in a study of quantifying T cell responses using KT2 cells. Study-wide background: TCR alpha and beta constant-region primers primed reverse transcription of RNA.

From germline, CDR1 is SGHDN and CDR2 FVKESK. V was clipped by 5 bases and J by 10 bases, with 15 bases between them. The length of the CDR3 is 14 residues. Comments on this clonotype: As yet, its antigen is unknown.

Different KT2-to-PBMC ratios were created with a constant PBMC count. Findings of the study overall: Very high KT2 spike-in numbers caused saturation in KT2 sequence detection.

A single-stranded UMI oligo with SP2 sequence was ligated to cDNA 3' ends. An equimolar mix of RC1.1 and RC1.2 primed the beta chain across TRBC1 and TRBC2. Separate processing of TCR alpha and beta chains began at the second PCR. TCRdb analysed the UMI-ligation and nested PCR reads with MiXCR anew, one entry per CDR3 protein. Found here are 50,000 to 70,000 distinct CDR3 sequences, around 12% of them singletons; the top ten hold roughly 9.5%. The sequence came from a human donor. V usage is TRBV14 and J usage is TRBJ1-6, with TRBD1 as a possible D gene (5 bases). Sequenced material: PBMCs spiked with cells of the T cell clone KT2. In DNA form, the CDR3 reads TGTGCCAGCAGCGAGGGACGGACCCTCTCACCCCTCCACTTT. Its translation: CASSEGRTLSPLHF.